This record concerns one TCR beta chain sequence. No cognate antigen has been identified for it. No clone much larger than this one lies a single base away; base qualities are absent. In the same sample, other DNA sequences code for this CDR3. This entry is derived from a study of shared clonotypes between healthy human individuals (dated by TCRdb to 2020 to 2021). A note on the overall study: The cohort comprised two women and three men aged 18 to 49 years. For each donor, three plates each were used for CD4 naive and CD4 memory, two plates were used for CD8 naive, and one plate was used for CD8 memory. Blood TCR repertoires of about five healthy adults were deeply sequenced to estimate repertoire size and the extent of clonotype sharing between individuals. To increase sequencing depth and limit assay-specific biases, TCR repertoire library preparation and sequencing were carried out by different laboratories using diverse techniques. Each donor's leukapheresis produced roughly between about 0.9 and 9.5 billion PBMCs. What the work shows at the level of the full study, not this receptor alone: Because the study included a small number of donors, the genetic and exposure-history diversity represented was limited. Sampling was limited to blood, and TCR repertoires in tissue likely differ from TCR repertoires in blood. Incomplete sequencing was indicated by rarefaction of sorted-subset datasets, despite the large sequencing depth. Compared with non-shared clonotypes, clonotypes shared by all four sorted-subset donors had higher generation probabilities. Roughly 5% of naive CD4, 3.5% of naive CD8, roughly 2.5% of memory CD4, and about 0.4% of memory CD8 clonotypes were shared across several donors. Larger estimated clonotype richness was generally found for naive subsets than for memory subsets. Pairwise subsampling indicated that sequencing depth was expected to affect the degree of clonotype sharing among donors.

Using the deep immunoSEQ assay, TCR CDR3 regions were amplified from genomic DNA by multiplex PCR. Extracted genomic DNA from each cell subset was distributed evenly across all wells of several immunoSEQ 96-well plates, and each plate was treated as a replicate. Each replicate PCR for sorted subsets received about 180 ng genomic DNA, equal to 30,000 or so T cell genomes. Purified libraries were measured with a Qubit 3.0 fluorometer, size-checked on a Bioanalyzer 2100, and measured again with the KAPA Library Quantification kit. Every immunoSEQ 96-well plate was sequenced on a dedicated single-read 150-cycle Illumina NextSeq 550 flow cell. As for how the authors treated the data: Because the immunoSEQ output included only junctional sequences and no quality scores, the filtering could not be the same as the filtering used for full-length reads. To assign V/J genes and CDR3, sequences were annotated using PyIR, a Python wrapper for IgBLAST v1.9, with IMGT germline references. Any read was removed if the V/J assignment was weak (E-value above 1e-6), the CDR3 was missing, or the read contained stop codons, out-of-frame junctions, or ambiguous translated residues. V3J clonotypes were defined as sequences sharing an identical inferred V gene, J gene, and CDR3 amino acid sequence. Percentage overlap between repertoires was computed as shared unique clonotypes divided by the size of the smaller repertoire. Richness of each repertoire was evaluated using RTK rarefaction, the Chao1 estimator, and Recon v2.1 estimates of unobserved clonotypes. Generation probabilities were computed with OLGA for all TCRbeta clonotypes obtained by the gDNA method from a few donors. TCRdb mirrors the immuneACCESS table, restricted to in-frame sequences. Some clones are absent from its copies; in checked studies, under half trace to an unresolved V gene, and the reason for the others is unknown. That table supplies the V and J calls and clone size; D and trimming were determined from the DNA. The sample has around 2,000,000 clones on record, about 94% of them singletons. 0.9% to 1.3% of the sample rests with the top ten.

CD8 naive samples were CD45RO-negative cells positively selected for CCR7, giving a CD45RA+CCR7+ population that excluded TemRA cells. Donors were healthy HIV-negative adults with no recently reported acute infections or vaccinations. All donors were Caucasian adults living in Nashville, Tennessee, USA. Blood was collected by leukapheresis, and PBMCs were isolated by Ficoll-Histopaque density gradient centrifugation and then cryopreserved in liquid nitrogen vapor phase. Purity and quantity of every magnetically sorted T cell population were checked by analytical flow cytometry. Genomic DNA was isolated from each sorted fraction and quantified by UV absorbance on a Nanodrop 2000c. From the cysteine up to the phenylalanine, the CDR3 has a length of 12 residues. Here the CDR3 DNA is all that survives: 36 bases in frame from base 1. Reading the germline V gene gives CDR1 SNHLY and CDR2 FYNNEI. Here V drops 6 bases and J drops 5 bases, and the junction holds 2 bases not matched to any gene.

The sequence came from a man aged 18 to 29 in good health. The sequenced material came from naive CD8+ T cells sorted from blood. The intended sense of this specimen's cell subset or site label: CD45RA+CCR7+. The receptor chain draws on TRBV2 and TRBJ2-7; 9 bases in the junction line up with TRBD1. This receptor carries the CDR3 CASRGQGNEQYF. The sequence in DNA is TGTGCCAGCAGGGGACAGGGTAACGAGCAGTACTTC.